The subject of this entry is one TCR beta chain. Its antigen is unknown. A total RNA quantity of roughly 3,300 ng went into each TCR library. UMIs that included a 6-nucleotide sample barcode were added by template switching, which took place during cDNA synthesis. Following a re-call of the 5' RACE reads, TCRdb has one entry per CDR3 protein and lacks DNA. This repertoire includes around 380,000 distinct CDR3 sequences. The CDR3 runs to 21 residues. The germline V gene encodes CDR1 SGHDN and CDR2 FVKESK. This sample was included in a study of monozygotic twins with inflammatory bowel disease. Study findings and constraints: Backing was not found for a single strong signal or clonotype associated with IBD.

This chain joins TRBV14 and TRBJ2-7; TCRdb's assignment of TRBD2 cannot be checked, as there is no DNA. The receptor comes from a human donor with ulcerative colitis or Crohn's disease, or a healthy co-twin of an affected twin (not recorded which). Sequencing was performed on blood. The CDR3 sequence: CASSQAPELGAGGLPPYEQYF.